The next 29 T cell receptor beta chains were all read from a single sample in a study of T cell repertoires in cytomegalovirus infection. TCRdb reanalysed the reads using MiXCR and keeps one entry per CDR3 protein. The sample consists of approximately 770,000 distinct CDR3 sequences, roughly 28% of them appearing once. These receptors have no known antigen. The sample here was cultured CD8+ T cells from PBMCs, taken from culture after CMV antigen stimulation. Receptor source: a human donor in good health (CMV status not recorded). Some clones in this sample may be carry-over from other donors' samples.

The CDR3 reads CASSLSGGAIEQYV. The CDR3, as DNA: TGCGCCAGCAGCCTTAGCGGGGGGGCGATCGAGCAGTACGTC. The J gene is TRBJ2-7, the V gene TRBV5-1, with TRBD2 matching over 11 bases. J was trimmed by 6 bases and V by 4 bases; bases with no gene match: 6. This CDR3 spans 14 amino acids. CDR1 is SGHRS, CDR2 YFSETQ, per germline.

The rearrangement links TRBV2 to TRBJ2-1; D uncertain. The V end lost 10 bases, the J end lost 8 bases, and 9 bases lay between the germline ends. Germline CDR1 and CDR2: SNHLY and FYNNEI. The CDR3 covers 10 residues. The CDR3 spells CATVADEQFF. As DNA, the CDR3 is TGTGCCACAGTTGCGGATGAGCAGTTCTTC.

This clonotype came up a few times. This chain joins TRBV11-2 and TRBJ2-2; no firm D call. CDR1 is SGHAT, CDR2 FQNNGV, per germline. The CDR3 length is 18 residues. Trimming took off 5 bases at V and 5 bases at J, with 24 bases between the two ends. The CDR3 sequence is CASSNYPRSTVDTGELFF. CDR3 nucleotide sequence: TGTGCCAGCAGCAACTACCCCCGGTCGACGGTTGATACCGGGGAGCTGTTTTTT.

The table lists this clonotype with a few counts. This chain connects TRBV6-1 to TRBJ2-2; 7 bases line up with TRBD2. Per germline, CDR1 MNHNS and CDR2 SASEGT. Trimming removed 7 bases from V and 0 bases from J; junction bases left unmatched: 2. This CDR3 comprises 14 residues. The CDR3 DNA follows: TGTGCCAGCAATCTAGCGGCGAACACCGGGGAGCTGTTTTTT. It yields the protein CASNLAANTGELFF.

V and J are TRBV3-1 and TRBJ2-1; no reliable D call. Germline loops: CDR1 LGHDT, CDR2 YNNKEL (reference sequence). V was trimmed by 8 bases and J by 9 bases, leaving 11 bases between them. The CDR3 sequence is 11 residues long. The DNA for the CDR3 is TGTGCCAGCGGGGTCGCTGGTGAGCAGTTCTTC. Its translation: CASGVAGEQFF.

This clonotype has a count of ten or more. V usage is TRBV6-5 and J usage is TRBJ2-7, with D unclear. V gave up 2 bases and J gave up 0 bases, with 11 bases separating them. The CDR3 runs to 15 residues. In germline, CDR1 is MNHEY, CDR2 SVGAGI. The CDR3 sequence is CASSYHSPISYEQYV. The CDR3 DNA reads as TGTGCCAGCAGTTACCACAGCCCAATCTCCTACGAGCAGTACGTC.

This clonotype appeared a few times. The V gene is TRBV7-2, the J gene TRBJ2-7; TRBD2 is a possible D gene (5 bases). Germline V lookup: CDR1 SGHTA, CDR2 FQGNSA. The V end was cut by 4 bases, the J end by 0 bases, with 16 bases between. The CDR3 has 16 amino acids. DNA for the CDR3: TGTGCCAGCAGCTACCCCTCCCGGGAAAACTCCTACGAGCAGTACTTC. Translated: CASSYPSRENSYEQYF. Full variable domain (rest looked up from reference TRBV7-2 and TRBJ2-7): GAGVSQSPSNKVTEKGKDVELRCDPISGHTALYWYRQSLGQGLEFLIYFQGNSAPDKSGLPSDRFSAERTGGSVSTLTIQRTQQEDSAVYLCASSYPSRENSYEQYFGPGTRLTVT.

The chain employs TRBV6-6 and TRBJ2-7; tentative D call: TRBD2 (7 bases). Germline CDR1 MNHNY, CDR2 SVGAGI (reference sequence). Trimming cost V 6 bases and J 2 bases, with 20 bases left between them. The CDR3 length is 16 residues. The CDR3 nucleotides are TGTGCCAGCAGCCCAGGGGAGGGAGTCTACCCCTACGAGCAGTACGTC. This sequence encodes CASSPGEGVYPYEQYV.

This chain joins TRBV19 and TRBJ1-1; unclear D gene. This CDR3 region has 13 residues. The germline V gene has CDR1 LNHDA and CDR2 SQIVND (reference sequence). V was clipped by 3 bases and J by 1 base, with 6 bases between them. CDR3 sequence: CASSMYRNTEAFF. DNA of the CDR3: TGTGCCAGTAGTATGTATAGGAACACTGAAGCTTTCTTT.

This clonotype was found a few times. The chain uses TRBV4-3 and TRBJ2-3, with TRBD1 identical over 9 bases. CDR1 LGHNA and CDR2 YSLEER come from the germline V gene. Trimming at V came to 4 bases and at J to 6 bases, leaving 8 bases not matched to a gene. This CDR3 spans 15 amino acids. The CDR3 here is CASSRGTGRPDTQYF. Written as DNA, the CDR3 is TGCGCCAGCAGCCGGGGGACAGGGCGACCGGATACGCAGTATTTT.

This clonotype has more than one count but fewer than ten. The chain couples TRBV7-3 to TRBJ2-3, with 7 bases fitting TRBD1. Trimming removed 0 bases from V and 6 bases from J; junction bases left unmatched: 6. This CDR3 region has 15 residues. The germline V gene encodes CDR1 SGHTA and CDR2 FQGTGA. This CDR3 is CASSLTGGMADTQYF. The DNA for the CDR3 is TGTGCCAGCAGCTTAACAGGGGGCATGGCGGATACGCAGTATTTT.

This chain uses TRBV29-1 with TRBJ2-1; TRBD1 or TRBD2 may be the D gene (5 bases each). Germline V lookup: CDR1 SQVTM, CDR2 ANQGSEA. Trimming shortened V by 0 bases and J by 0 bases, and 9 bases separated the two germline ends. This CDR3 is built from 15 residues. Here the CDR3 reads CSVEDLGDSYNEQFF. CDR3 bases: TGCAGCGTTGAAGACTTGGGGGACTCCTACAATGAGCAGTTCTTC.

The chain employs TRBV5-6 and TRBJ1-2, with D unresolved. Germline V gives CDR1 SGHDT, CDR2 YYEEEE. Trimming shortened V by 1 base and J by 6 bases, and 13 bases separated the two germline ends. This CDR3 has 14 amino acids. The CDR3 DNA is TGTGCCAGCAGCTTGAATGGAGGCTGGGATGGCTACACCTTC. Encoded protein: CASSLNGGWDGYTF.

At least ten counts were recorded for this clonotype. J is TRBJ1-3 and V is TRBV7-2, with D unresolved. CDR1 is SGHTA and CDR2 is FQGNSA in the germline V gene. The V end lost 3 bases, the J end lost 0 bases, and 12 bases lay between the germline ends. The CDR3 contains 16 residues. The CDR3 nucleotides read TGTGCCAGCAGCTTTATTGCACAGCTCTCTGGAAACACCATATATTTT. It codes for CASSFIAQLSGNTIYF.

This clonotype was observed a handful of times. CDR3 DNA: TGTGCCAGCAGCTTAGCCGGGACAGTGGGCTCTGGGGCCAACGTCCTGACTTTC. This codes for CASSLAGTVGSGANVLTF. The genes are TRBV11-1 and TRBJ2-6; 7 bases map to TRBD1. Germline V gene lookup returns CDR1 SGHAT and CDR2 FQDESV (reference sequence). V shed 0 bases, J shed 0 bases, and the junction held 5 bases outside the gene matches. This CDR3 is 18 amino acids long.

For the CDR3, the DNA is TGTGCCAGCAGCTTACGGGACAGGGCGGGCGAAAAACTGTTTTTT. This codes for CASSLRDRAGEKLFF. V is TRBV7-9 and J is TRBJ1-4; 9 bases agree with TRBD1. Germline CDR1 is SEHNR and CDR2 is FQNEAQ (reference sequence). The CDR3 covers 15 residues. The V gene end was trimmed by 2 bases and the J gene end by 8 bases; junction bases not matched to a gene: 6.

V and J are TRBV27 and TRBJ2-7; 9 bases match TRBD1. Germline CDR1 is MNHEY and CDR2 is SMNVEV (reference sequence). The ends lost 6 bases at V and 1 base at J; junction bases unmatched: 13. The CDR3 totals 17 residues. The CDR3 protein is CASSPPPGTGRSYEQYF. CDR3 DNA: TGTGCCAGCAGCCCCCCCCCCGGGACAGGGAGATCCTACGAGCAGTACTTC.

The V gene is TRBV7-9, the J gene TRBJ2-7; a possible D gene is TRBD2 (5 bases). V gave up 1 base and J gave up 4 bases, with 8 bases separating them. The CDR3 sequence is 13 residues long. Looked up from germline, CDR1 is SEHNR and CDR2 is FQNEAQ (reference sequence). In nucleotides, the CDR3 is TGTGCCAGCAGCTTAGTTGGGAGATACGAGCAGTACTTC. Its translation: CASSLVGRYEQYF.

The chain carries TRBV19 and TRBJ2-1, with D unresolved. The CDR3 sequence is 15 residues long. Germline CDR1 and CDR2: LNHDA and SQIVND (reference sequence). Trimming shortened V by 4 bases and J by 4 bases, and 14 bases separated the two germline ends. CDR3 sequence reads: CASSTAGSLYNEQFF. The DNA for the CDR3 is TGTGCCAGTAGTACTGCAGGAAGCCTTTACAATGAGCAGTTCTTC.

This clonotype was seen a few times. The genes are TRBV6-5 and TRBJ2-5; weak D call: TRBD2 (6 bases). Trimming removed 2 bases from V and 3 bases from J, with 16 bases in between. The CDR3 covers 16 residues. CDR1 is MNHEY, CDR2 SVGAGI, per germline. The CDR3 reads CASSYGGNRRKETQYF. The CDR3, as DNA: TGTGCCAGCAGTTACGGAGGGAACAGACGAAAAGAGACCCAGTACTTC.

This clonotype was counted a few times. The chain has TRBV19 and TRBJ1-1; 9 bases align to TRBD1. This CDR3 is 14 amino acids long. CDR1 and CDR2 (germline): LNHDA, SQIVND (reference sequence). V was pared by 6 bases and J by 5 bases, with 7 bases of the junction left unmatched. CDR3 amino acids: CASSLQGAPTEAFF. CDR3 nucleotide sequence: TGTGCCAGTAGCCTACAGGGGGCGCCGACTGAAGCTTTCTTT.

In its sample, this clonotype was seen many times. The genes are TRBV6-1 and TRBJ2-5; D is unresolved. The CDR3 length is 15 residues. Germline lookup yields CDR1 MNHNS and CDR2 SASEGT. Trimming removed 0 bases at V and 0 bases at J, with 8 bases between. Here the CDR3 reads CASSEAAYHQETQYF. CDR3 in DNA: TGTGCCAGCAGTGAAGCGGCCTACCACCAAGAGACCCAGTACTTC.

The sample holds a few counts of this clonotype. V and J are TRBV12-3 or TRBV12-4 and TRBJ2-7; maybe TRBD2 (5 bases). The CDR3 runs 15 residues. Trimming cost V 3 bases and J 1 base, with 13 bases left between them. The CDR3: CASSFSGWSSYEQYF. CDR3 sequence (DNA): TGTGCCAGCAGTTTCTCGGGGTGGTCATCCTACGAGCAGTACTTC.

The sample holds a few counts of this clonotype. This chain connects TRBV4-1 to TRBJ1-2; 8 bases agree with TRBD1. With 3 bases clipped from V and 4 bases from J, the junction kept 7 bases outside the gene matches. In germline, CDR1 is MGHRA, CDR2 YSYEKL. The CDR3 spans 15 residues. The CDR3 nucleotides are TGCGCCAGCAGCCACGTGACAGGGGTCATCTATGGCTACACCTTC. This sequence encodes CASSHVTGVIYGYTF.

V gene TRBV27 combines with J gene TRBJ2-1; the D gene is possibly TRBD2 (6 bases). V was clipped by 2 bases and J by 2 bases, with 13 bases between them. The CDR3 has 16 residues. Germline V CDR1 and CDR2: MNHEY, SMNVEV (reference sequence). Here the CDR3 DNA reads TGTGCCAGCAGTTTAACCCGGGGGAATCCCTACAATGAGCAGTTCTTC. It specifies CASSLTRGNPYNEQFF.

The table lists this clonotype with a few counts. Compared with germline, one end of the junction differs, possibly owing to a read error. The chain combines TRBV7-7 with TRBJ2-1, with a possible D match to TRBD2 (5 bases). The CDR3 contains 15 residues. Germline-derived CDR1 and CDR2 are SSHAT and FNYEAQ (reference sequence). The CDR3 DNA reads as TGTGCTAGCAGCTTAGCGCCTGGAATCTACAATGAGCAGTTCTTC. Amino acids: CASSLAPGIYNEQFF.

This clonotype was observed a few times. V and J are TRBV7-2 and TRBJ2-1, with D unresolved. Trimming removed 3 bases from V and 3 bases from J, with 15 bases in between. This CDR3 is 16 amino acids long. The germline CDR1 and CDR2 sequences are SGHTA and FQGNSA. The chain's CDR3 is CASSFERFDYYNEQFF. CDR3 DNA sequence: TGTGCCAGCAGCTTCGAAAGGTTCGATTACTACAATGAGCAGTTCTTC.

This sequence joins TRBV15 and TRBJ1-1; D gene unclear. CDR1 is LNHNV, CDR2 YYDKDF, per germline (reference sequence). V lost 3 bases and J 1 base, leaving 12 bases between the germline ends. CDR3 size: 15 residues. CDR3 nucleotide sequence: TGTGCCACCAGCAGGGGCTCACAATGGAACACTGAAGCTTTCTTT. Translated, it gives CATSRGSQWNTEAFF.

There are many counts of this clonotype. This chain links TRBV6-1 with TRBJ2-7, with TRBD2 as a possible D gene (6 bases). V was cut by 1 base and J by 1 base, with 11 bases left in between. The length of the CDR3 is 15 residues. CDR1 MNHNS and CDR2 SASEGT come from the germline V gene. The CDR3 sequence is CASSEGPSVSYEQYF. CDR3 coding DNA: TGTGCCAGCAGTGAAGGGCCTAGCGTATCCTACGAGCAGTACTTC.